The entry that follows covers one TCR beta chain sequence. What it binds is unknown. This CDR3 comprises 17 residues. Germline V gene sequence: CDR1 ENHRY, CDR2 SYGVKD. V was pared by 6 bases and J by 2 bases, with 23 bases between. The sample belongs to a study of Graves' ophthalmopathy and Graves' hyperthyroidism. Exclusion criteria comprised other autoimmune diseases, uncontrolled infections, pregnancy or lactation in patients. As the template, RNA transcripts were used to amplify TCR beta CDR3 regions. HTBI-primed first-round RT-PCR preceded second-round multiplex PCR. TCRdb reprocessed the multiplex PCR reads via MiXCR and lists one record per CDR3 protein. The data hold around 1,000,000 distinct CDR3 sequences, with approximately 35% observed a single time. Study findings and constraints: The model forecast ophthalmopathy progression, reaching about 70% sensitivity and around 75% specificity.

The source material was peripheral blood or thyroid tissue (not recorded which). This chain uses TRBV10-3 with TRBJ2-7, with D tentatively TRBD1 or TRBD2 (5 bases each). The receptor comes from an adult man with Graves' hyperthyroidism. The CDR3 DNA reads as TGTGCCATCAGCCAAGATATTGTAAGGGACCGAGCCTACGAGCAGTACTTC. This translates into CAISQDIVRDRAYEQYF.